The 15 T cell receptor beta chains below come from one sample, sequenced in a study of graft-versus-host responses after intestinal transplantation. The assay was immunoSEQ multiplex PCR, and TCRdb's table has in-frame clones only and misses some. The sample consists of roughly 23,000 clones, 90% of them appearing once. This specimen consisted of PBMCs, obtained 39 to 40 days after intestinal transplant. The receptors come from a human patient who received an intestinal transplant, so some T cells may come from the graft donor.

The chain employs TRBV7-2 and TRBJ2-1; 11 positions match TRBD2. This CDR3 is built from 16 residues. CDR1 is SGHTA and CDR2 is FQGNSA in the germline V gene. V trimming: 5 bases; J trimming: 0 bases; junction bases outside the gene matches: 3. The DNA for the CDR3 is TGTGCCAGCAGCAAAACTAGCGGGGGCTCCTACAATGAGCAGTTCTTC. It yields the protein CASSKTSGGSYNEQFF.

V usage is TRBV7-3 and J usage is TRBJ2-3; no clear D. V gave up 5 bases and J gave up 1 base, with 13 bases separating them. The CDR3 contains 15 residues. Germline loops: CDR1 SGHTA, CDR2 FQGTGA. Here the CDR3 DNA reads TGTGCCAGCAGCCACCGGCTAGGCGGCACAGATACGCAGTATTTT. This translates into CASSHRLGGTDTQYF.

The chain joins TRBV4-2 to TRBJ1-3; D is unclear. V was cut by 3 bases and J by 0 bases, with 6 bases left in between. Germline V gives CDR1 LGHNA, CDR2 YNFKEQ. CDR3 length equals 14 residues. CDR3 protein: CASSQPASGNTIYF. The DNA for the CDR3 is TGTGCCAGCAGCCAGCCCGCCTCTGGAAACACCATATATTTT.

J is TRBJ2-1 and V is TRBV28, with 14 bases matching TRBD2. Trimming at V came to 5 bases and at J to 0 bases, leaving 6 bases not matched to a gene. The V gene's germline CDR1 is MDHEN and CDR2 SYDVKM. The CDR3 runs to 18 residues. CDR3 coding DNA: TGTGCCAGCAGTCCCTTCGGGACTAGCGGGAGCTCCTACAATGAGCAGTTCTTC. Residues: CASSPFGTSGSSYNEQFF.

This clone has a handful of counts. V and J are TRBV27 and TRBJ2-7; TRBD2 matches at 7 bases. Looked up from germline, CDR1 is MNHEY and CDR2 is SMNVEV (reference sequence). This CDR3 region has 14 residues. Trimming removed 0 bases from V and 3 bases from J; junction bases left unmatched: 2. The CDR3 loop reads CASSLSGGGYEQYF. The CDR3 coding sequence is TGTGCCAGCAGTTTATCGGGGGGGGGCTACGAGCAGTACTTC.

The V and J genes are TRBV15 and TRBJ1-2, with TRBD1 as a possible D gene (6 bases). This CDR3 spans 14 amino acids. Germline CDR1 and CDR2: LNHNV and YYDKDF (reference sequence). V lost 8 bases and J 3 bases, leaving 16 bases between the germline ends. The CDR3 DNA sequence: TGTGCCACCGCCCGGGGGCTGGGTGACTATGGCTACACCTTC. As protein: CATARGLGDYGYTF.

The chain recombines TRBV9 with TRBJ1-1; D is uncertain. The CDR3 is made up of 13 amino acids. Looked up from germline, CDR1 is SGDLS and CDR2 is YYNGEE. V lost 8 bases to trimming and J lost 5 bases, with 16 bases between them. CDR3 sequence reads: CASGLGGGTEAFF. The CDR3 bases are TGTGCCAGTGGCCTTGGAGGAGGAACTGAAGCTTTCTTT.

The J gene is TRBJ1-5, the V gene TRBV19; D unclear. Between the trimmed V and J ends, which lost 1 base and 2 bases, there was a span of 9 bases. The CDR3 is made up of 15 amino acids. The germline CDR1 and CDR2 sequences are LNHDA and SQIVND (reference sequence). CDR3 nucleotides: TGTGCCAGTAGTATAGGTCCCGGAGGCAATCAGCCCCAGCATTTT. Residues: CASSIGPGGNQPQHF. Looking up the rest from reference TRBV19 and TRBJ1-5 gives the full variable domain: DGGITQSPKYLFRKEGQNVTLSCEQNLNHDAMYWYRQDPGQGLRLIYYSQIVNDFQKGDIAEGYSVSREKKESFPLTVTSAQKNPTAFYLCASSIGPGGNQPQHFGDGTRLSIL.

This clone appeared a few times. V is TRBV5-5 and J is TRBJ1-2, with D unresolved. Germline V lookup: CDR1 SGHKS, CDR2 YYEKEE (reference sequence). Trimming pared 0 bases from V and 5 bases from J, leaving 8 bases between. There are 13 residues in the CDR3. CDR3 nucleotides: TGTGCCAGCAGCTTGGGAAACGTTTATGGCTACACCTTC. This codes for CASSLGNVYGYTF.

This chain joins TRBV25-1 and TRBJ2-2; TRBD1 matches at 7 bases. The CDR3 is made up of 16 amino acids. The germline CDR1 and CDR2 sequences are MGHDK and SYGVNS. Losses at the gene ends were 3 bases for V and 2 bases for J; bases not matched to a gene: 6. CDR3 protein: CASSDETGCNTGELFF. The CDR3 coding sequence is TGTGCCAGCAGTGATGAGACAGGGTGTAACACCGGGGAGCTGTTTTTT.

The sample holds one count of this clone. The CDR3 nucleotides read TGTGCCGCAAGGACTAGCGGCCAAGAGACCCAGTACTTC. Protein: CAARTSGQETQYF. The rearrangement joins TRBV10-3 to TRBJ2-5; 10 positions match TRBD2. This CDR3 comprises 13 residues. From germline, CDR1 is ENHRY and CDR2 SYGVKD. V lost 11 bases to trimming and J lost 1 base; unmatched junction nucleotides: 4.

The V call is TRBV4-2, the J call TRBJ2-7; TRBD2 matches 8 bases. V was clipped by 2 bases and J by 0 bases; unmatched bases: 3. Germline V lookup: CDR1 LGHNA, CDR2 YNFKEQ. The CDR3 length is 15 residues. The CDR3 protein is CASSQLAGSSYEQYF. In DNA form, the CDR3 reads TGTGCCAGCAGCCAACTAGCGGGCTCCTCCTACGAGCAGTACTTC.

The chain combines TRBV15 with TRBJ2-7; 12 bases match TRBD2. The length of the CDR3 is 20 residues. Per the germline V gene, CDR1 is LNHNV and CDR2 is YYDKDF (reference sequence). J lost 2 bases, V lost 0 bases, and 14 bases had no gene match. The CDR3 region is CATSRDRELAGGPSTYEQYF. The DNA for the CDR3 is TGTGCCACCAGCAGAGATAGGGAGCTAGCGGGAGGGCCGTCCACCTACGAGCAGTACTTC.

The chain is built from TRBV5-1 and TRBJ2-3; tentative D call: TRBD2 (7 bases). The CDR3 consists of 16 residues. Trimming shortened V by 5 bases and J by 0 bases, and 16 bases separated the two germline ends. Germline V gives CDR1 SGHRS, CDR2 YFSETQ. CDR3 loop: CASSGGGEPSTDTQYF. The CDR3 DNA follows: TGCGCCAGCAGTGGGGGGGGCGAACCTAGCACAGATACGCAGTATTTT.

The chain links TRBV14 to TRBJ2-4; 14 bases map to TRBD2. Germline V gives CDR1 SGHDN, CDR2 FVKESK. The trim removed 4 bases at V and 0 bases at J, leaving 5 bases unmatched. This CDR3 contains 18 residues. CDR3: CASSPGLAGVEAKNIQYF. The CDR3 DNA sequence: TGTGCCAGCAGCCCGGGACTAGCGGGAGTCGAAGCCAAAAACATTCAGTACTTC. The full variable domain, rest sourced from reference TRBV14 and TRBJ2-4, is EAGVTQFPSHSVIEKGQTVTLRCDPISGHDNLYWYRRVMGKEIKFLLHFVKESKQDESGMPNNRFLAERTGGTYSTLKVQPAELEDSGVYFCASSPGLAGVEAKNIQYFGAGTRLSVL.